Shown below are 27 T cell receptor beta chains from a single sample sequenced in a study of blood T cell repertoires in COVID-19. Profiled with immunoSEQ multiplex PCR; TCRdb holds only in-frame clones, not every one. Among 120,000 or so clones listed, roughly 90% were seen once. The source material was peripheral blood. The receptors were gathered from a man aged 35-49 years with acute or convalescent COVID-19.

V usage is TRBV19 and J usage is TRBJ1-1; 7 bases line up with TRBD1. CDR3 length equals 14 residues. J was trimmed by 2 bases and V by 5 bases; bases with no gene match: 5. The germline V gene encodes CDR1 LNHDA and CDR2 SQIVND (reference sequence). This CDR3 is CASSSDRANTEAFF. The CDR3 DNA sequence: TGTGCCAGTAGTTCCGACAGGGCAAACACTGAAGCTTTCTTT.

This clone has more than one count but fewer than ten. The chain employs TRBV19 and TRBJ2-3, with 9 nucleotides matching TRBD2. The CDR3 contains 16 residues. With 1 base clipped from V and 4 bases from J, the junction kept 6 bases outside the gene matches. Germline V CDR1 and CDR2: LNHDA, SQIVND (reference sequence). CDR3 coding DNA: TGTGCCAGTAGTATAGGTGTGGGGACTAGCCCAGATACGCAGTATTTT. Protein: CASSIGVGTSPDTQYF.

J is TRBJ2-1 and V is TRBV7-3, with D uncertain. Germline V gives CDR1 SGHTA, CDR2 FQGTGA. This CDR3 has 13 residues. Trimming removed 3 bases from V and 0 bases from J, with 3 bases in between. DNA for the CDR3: TGTGCCAGCAGCTTGGCCTCCTACAATGAGCAGTTCTTC. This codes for CASSLASYNEQFF.

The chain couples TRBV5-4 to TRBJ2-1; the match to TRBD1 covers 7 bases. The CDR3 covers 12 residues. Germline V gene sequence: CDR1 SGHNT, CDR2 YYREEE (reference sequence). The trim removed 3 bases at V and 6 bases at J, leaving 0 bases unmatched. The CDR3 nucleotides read TGTGCCAGCAGCTCAGGGGGCAATGAGCAGTTCTTC. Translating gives CASSSGGNEQFF. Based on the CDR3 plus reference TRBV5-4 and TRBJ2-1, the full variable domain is ETGVTQSPTHLIKTRGQQVTLRCSSQSGHNTVSWYQQALGQGPQFIFQYYREEENGRGNFPPRFSGLQFPNYSSELNVNALELDDSALYLCASSSGGNEQFFGPGTRLTVL.

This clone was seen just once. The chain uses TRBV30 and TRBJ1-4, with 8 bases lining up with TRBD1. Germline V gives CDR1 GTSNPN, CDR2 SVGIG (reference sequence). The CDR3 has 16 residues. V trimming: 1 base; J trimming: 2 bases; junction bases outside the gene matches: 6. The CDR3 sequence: CAWSATRTGTNEKLFF. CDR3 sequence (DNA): TGTGCCTGGAGTGCGACTCGGACAGGGACTAATGAAAAACTGTTTTTT.

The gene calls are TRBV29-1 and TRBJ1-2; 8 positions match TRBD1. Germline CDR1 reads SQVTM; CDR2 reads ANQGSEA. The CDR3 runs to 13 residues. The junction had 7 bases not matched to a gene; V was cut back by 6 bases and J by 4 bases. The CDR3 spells CSVAGTGPYGYTF. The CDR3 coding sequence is TGCAGCGTCGCCGGGACAGGCCCCTATGGCTACACCTTC.

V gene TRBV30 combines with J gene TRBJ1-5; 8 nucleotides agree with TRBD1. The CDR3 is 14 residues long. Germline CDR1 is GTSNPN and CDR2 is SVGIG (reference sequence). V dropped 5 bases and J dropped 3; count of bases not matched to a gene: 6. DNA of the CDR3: TGTGCCTGGGCCTCGGGACAGGTCAATCAGCCCCAGCATTTT. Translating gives CAWASGQVNQPQHF. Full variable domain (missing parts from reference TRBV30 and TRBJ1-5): SQTIHQWPATLVQPVGSPLSLECTVEGTSNPNLYWYRQAAGRGLQLLFYSVGIGQISSEVPQNLSASRPQDRQFILSSKKLLLSDSGFYLCAWASGQVNQPQHFGDGTRLSIL.

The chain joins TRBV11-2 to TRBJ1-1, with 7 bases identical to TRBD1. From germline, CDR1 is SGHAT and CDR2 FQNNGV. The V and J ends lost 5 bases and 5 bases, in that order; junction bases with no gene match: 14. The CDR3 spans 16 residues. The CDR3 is CASSPQGVVVRTEAFF. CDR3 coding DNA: TGTGCCAGCAGCCCCCAGGGGGTGGTAGTTAGGACTGAAGCTTTCTTT.

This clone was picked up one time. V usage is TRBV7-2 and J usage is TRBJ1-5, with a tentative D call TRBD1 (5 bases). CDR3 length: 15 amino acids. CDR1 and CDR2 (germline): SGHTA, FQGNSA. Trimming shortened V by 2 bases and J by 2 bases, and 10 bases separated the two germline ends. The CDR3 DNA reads TGTGCCAGCAGCTTAATAGGGGATGGCAATCAGCCCCAGCATTTT. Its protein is CASSLIGDGNQPQHF.

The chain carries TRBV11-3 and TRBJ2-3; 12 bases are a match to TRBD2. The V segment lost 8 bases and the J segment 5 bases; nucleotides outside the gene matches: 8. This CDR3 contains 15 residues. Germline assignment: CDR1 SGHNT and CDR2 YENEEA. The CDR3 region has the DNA TGTGCCAGCCAGCTTTCGGGACTAGCGGGAGATACGCAGTATTTT. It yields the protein CASQLSGLAGDTQYF.

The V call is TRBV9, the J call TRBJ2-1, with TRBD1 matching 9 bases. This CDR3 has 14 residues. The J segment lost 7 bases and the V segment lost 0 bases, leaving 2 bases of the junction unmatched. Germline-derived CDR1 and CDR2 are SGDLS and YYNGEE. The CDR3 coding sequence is TGTGCCAGCAGCGTAGTTGGGACAGGGAATGAGCAGTTCTTC. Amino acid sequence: CASSVVGTGNEQFF. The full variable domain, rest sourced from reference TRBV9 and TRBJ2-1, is DSGVTQTPKHLITATGQRVTLRCSPRSGDLSVYWYQQSLDQGLQFLIQYYNGEERAKGNILERFSAQQFPDLHSELNLSSLELGDSALYFCASSVVGTGNEQFFGPGTRLTVL.

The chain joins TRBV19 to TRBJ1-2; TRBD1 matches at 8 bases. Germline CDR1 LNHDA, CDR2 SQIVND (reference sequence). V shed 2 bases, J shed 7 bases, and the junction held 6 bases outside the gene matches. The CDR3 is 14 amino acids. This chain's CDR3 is CASSIFQGASGYTF. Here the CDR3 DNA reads TGTGCCAGTAGTATATTTCAGGGGGCGTCTGGCTACACCTTC.

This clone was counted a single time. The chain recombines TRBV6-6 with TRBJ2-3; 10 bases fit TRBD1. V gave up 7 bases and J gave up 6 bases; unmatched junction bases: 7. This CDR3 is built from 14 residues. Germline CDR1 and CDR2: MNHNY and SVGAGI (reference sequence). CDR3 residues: CASIDRGLQDTQYF. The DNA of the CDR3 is TGTGCCAGCATCGACAGGGGGCTTCAGGATACGCAGTATTTT.

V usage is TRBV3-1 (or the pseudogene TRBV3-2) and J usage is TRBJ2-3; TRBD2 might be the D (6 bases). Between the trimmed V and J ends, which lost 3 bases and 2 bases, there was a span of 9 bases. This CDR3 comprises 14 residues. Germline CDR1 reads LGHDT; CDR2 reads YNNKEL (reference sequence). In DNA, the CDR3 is TGTGCCAGCAGCCAGGGCGGGAACACAGATACGCAGTATTTT. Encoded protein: CASSQGGNTDTQYF.

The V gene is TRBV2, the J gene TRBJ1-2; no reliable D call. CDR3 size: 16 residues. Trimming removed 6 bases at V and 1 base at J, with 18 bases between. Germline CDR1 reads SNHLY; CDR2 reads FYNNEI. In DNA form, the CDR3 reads TGTGCCAGCAGGACGGGGAGGCCAGCTAATAACTATGGCTACACCTTC. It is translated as CASRTGRPANNYGYTF.

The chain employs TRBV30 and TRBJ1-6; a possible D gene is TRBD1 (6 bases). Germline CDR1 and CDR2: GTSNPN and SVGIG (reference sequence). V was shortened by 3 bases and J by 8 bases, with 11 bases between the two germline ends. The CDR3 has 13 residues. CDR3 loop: CAWRTGFDSPLHF. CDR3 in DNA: TGTGCCTGGAGAACAGGGTTTGATTCACCCCTCCACTTT.

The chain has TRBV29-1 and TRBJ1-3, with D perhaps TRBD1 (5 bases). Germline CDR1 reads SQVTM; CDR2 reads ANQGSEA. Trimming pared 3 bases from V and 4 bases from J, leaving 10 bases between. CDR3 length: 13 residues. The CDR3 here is CSVDGGVGNTIYF. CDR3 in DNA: TGCAGCGTTGACGGGGGAGTCGGAAACACCATATATTTT.

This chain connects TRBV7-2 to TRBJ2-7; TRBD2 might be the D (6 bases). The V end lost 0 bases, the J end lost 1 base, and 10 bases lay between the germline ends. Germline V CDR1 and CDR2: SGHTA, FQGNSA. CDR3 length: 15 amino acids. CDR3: CASSLARRGSYEQYF. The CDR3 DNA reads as TGTGCCAGCAGCTTAGCGCGACGGGGGTCCTACGAGCAGTACTTC.

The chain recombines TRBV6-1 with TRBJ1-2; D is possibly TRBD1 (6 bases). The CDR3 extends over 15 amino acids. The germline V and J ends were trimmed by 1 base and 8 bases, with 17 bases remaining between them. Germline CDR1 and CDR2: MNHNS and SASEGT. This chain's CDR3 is CASSEVFGGLNGYTF. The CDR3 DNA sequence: TGTGCCAGCAGTGAAGTATTTGGGGGCTTAAACGGCTACACCTTC.

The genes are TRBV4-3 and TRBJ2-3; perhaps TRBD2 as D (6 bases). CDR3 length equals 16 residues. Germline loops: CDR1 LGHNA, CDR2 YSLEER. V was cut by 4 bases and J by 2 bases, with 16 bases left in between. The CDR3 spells CASSLGEGGITDTQYF. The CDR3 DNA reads TGCGCCAGCAGCCTTGGAGAGGGAGGAATCACAGATACGCAGTATTTT.

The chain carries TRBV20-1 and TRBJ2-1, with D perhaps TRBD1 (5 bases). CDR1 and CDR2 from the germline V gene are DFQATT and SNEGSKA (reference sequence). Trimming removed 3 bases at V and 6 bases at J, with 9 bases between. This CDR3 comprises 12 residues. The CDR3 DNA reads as TGCAGTGCTAGTCAGGGCGGCAATGAGCAGTTCTTC. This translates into CSASQGGNEQFF.

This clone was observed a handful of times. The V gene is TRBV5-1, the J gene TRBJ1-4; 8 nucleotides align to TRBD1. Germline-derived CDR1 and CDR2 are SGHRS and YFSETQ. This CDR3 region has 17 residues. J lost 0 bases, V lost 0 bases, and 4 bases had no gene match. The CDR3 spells CASSLDRGYATNEKLFF. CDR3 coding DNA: TGCGCCAGCAGCTTGGACAGGGGGTATGCAACTAATGAAAAACTGTTTTTT.

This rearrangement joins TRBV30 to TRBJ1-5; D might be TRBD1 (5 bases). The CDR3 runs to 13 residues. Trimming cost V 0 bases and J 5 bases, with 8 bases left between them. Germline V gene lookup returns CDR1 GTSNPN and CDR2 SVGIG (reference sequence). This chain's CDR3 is CAWSVAGYQPQHF. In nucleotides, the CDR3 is TGTGCCTGGAGTGTCGCAGGGTATCAGCCCCAGCATTTT.

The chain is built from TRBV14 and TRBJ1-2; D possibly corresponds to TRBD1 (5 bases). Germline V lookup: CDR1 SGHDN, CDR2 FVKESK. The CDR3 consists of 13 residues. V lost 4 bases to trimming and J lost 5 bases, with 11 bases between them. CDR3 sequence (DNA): TGTGCCAGCAGCCCGGACATTTGGTATGGCTACACCTTC. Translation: CASSPDIWYGYTF.

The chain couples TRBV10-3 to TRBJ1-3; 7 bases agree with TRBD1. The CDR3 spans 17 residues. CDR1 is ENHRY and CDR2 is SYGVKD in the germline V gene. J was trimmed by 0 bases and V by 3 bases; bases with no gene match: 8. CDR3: CAISDFVGTASGNTIYF. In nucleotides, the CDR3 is TGTGCCATCAGTGATTTTGTCGGGACAGCCTCTGGAAACACCATATATTTT.

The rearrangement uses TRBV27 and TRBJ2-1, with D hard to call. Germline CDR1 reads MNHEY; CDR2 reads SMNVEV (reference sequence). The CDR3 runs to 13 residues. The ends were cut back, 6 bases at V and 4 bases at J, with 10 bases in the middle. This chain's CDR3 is CASSHRGYNEQFF. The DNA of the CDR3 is TGTGCCAGCAGCCATAGAGGATACAATGAGCAGTTCTTC.

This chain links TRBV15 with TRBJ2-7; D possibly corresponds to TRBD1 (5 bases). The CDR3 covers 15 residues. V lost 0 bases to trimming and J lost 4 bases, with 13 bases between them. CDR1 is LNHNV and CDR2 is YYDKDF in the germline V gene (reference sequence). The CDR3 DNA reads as TGTGCCACCAGCAGAGAGGTCGGACAAAGATACGAGCAGTACTTC. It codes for CATSREVGQRYEQYF.